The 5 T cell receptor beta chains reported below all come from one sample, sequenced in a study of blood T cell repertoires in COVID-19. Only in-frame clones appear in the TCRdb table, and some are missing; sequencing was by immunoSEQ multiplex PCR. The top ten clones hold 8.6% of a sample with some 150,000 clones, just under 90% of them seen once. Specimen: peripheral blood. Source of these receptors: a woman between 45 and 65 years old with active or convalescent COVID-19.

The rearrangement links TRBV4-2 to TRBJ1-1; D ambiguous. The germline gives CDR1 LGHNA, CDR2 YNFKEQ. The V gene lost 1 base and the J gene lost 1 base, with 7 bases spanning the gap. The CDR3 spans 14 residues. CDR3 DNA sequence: TGTGCCAGCAGCCAAGTTTCCGGGAACACTGAAGCTTTCTTT. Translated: CASSQVSGNTEAFF.

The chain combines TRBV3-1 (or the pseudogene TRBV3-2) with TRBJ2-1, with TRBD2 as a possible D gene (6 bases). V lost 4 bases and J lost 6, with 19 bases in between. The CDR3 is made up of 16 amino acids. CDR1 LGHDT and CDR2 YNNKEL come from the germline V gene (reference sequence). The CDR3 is CASSPTIAGPSNEQFF. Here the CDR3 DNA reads TGTGCCAGCAGCCCCACGATCGCGGGACCATCCAATGAGCAGTTCTTC.

CDR3 sequence: CASSQDQAGPQFF. In DNA form, the CDR3 reads TGCGCCAGCAGCCAAGATCAAGCGGGACCGCAGTTCTTC. The V and J genes are TRBV4-1 and TRBJ2-1, with TRBD2 identical over 7 bases. J lost 12 bases, V lost 0 bases, and 5 bases had no gene match. CDR3 length: 13 residues. Germline assignment: CDR1 MGHRA and CDR2 YSYEKL.

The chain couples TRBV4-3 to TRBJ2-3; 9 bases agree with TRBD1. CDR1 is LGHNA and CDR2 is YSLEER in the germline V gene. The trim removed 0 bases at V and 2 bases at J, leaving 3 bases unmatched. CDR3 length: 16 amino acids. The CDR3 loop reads CASSQDGTGFTDTQYF. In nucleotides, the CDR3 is TGCGCCAGCAGCCAAGATGGGACAGGGTTCACAGATACGCAGTATTTT.

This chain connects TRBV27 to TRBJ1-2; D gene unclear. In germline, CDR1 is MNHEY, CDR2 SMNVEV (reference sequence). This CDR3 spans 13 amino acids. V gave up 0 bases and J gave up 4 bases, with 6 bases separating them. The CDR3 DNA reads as TGTGCCAGCAGTTTATCGGCCTCCTATGGCTACACCTTC. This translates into CASSLSASYGYTF.